This entry lists 25 T cell receptor beta chains sequenced from one sample in a study of control samples from healthy donors and cancer patients. Sequencing was performed with immunoSEQ multiplex PCR; in TCRdb, only in-frame clones are kept and a portion is missing. The repertoire consists of approximately 86,000 clones, with around 86% occurring once and the leading ten covering approximately 21%. Material for sequencing was blood. The receptor set was obtained from a man aged 25 to 40 in good health.

This clone has just a few counts. J is TRBJ1-2 and V is TRBV5-1, with D perhaps matching TRBD1 (6 bases). Trimming took 4 bases from V and 8 from J, leaving 18 bases between them. This CDR3 region has 14 residues. Looked up from germline, CDR1 is SGHRS and CDR2 is YFSETQ. The CDR3 coding sequence is TGCGCCAGCAGCGCCGCCGGGACACCAGCGGGCTACACCTTC. This translates into CASSAAGTPAGYTF.

This clone was recorded a few times. V gene TRBV6-4 combines with J gene TRBJ2-1, with TRBD1 identical over 8 bases. This CDR3 is 14 amino acids long. V was pared by 6 bases and J by 2 bases, with 3 bases of the junction left unmatched. Germline V gene lookup returns CDR1 MRHNA and CDR2 SNTAGT. The CDR3 protein is CASSTTGAYNEQFF. The CDR3 nucleotides read TGTGCCAGCAGCACGACAGGGGCCTACAATGAGCAGTTCTTC.

A single count supports this clone. This chain joins TRBV3-1 (or the pseudogene TRBV3-2) and TRBJ1-1; 9 bases are shared with TRBD1. The J segment lost 1 base and the V segment lost 0 bases, leaving 6 bases of the junction unmatched. The CDR3 consists of 17 residues. CDR1 is LGHDT, CDR2 YNNKEL, per germline (reference sequence). CDR3 protein: CASSQDYRGRSNTEAFF. Written as DNA, the CDR3 is TGTGCCAGCAGCCAAGACTACAGGGGGCGGTCGAACACTGAAGCTTTCTTT.

This sequence joins TRBV25-1 and TRBJ1-3; D not resolved. This CDR3 has 13 amino acids. Germline values: CDR1 MGHDK, CDR2 SYGVNS. V dropped 8 bases and J dropped 0 bases, with 8 bases sitting between them. The CDR3 loop reads CASDSSSGNTIYF. CDR3 coding DNA: TGTGCCAGCGACTCTAGCTCTGGAAACACCATATATTTT.

The chain links TRBV27 to TRBJ2-3, with 10 bases fitting TRBD2. The CDR3 contains 18 residues. CDR1 MNHEY and CDR2 SMNVEV come from the germline V gene (reference sequence). Trimming cost V 6 bases and J 0 bases; bases outside gene matches: 12. The CDR3 DNA follows: TGTGCCAGCAGCCCCCGACGCGTAGCGGGGGGTAGCACAGATACGCAGTATTTT. It translates to CASSPRRVAGGSTDTQYF.

The chain is built from TRBV3-1 (or the pseudogene TRBV3-2) and TRBJ1-2; D gene ambiguous. The germline CDR1 and CDR2 sequences are LGHDT and YNNKEL (reference sequence). This CDR3 is built from 11 residues. As DNA, the CDR3 is TGTCAGAGGAAGCACCTCTATGGCTACACCTTC. This translates into CQRKHLYGYTF.

The V and J genes are TRBV5-4 and TRBJ2-5; 10 nucleotides agree with TRBD1. Germline assignment: CDR1 SGHNT and CDR2 YYREEE (reference sequence). The V gene end was trimmed by 7 bases and the J gene end by 5 bases; junction bases not matched to a gene: 8. The CDR3 consists of 14 residues. CDR3 region: CASRRDRGGETQYF. The CDR3 nucleotides are TGTGCCAGCCGCCGGGACAGGGGTGGGGAGACCCAGTACTTC. The full variable domain, its missing parts supplied by reference TRBV5-4 and TRBJ2-5, is ETGVTQSPTHLIKTRGQQVTLRCSSQSGHNTVSWYQQALGQGPQFIFQYYREEENGRGNFPPRFSGLQFPNYSSELNVNALELDDSALYLCASRRDRGGETQYFGPGTRLLVL.

The chain has TRBV3-1 (or the pseudogene TRBV3-2) and TRBJ1-2; possible D gene TRBD1, 5 bases. This CDR3 contains 13 residues. CDR1 is LGHDT and CDR2 is YNNKEL in the germline V gene (reference sequence). The V end lost 2 bases, the J end lost 5 bases, and 9 bases lay between the germline ends. CDR3 sequence: CASSQPGTYGYTF. The CDR3 nucleotides read TGTGCCAGCAGCCAACCGGGGACTTATGGCTACACCTTC.

A note on this clone: The junction differs from germline at one of its ends, possibly a read error. The chain links TRBV30 to TRBJ1-1; D is unclear. Germline loops: CDR1 GTSNPN, CDR2 SVGIG (reference sequence). CDR3 length: 11 amino acids. For the CDR3, the DNA is TGTGCCAGCGATGGAGCCCCCGGACGCCCTTTT. This codes for CASDGAPGRPF.

This chain links TRBV6-5 with TRBJ1-5; TRBD1 matches 8 bases. V lost 2 bases to trimming and J lost 4 bases; unmatched junction nucleotides: 4. CDR3 length equals 15 residues. In germline, CDR1 is MNHEY, CDR2 SVGAGI. CDR3 nucleotide sequence: TGTGCCAGCAGTTACAATGACAGGGGTAATCAGCCCCAGCATTTT. Its protein product is CASSYNDRGNQPQHF.

J is TRBJ1-2 and V is TRBV5-4; TRBD1 agrees at 8 bases. This CDR3 contains 14 residues. The V gene end was trimmed by 5 bases and the J gene end by 2 bases; junction bases not matched to a gene: 5. Germline V gives CDR1 SGHNT, CDR2 YYREEE (reference sequence). The CDR3 here is CASRKGQANYGYTF. The CDR3 nucleotides read TGTGCCAGCAGAAAGGGACAGGCCAACTATGGCTACACCTTC. Variable domain in full (rest from reference TRBV5-4 and TRBJ1-2): ETGVTQSPTHLIKTRGQQVTLRCSSQSGHNTVSWYQQALGQGPQFIFQYYREEENGRGNFPPRFSGLQFPNYSSELNVNALELDDSALYLCASRKGQANYGYTFGSGTRLTVV.

The J gene is TRBJ2-3, the V gene TRBV5-5; 8 nucleotides match TRBD1. Trimming cost V 1 base and J 1 base; bases outside gene matches: 5. Germline CDR1 SGHKS, CDR2 YYEKEE (reference sequence). CDR3 size: 16 residues. The DNA of the CDR3 is TGTGCCAGCAGCTTGAGGTGGGGACAGGGCACAGATACGCAGTATTTT. Translating it yields CASSLRWGQGTDTQYF.

The CDR3 DNA reads TGTGCCAGCAGCACAGGGACAGCGAACTCTGGGGCCAACGTCCTGACTTTC. Translation gives CASSTGTANSGANVLTF. The chain links TRBV5-4 to TRBJ2-6; 7 nucleotides match TRBD1. V gave up 4 bases and J gave up 0 bases; unmatched junction bases: 7. The CDR3 loop spans 17 amino acids. Per germline, CDR1 SGHNT and CDR2 YYREEE (reference sequence).

This chain links TRBV2 with TRBJ2-5; TRBD2 agrees at 7 bases. The CDR3 runs 11 residues. Germline V gene sequence: CDR1 SNHLY, CDR2 FYNNEI. V lost 3 bases to trimming and J lost 13 bases; unmatched junction nucleotides: 5. The CDR3 spells CASSETASGYF. For the CDR3, the DNA is TGTGCCAGCAGTGAGACGGCTAGCGGGTACTTC.

Remarks on this clone: The same CDR3 is also encoded by other DNA sequences in this sample. J is TRBJ1-5 and V is TRBV6-2 or TRBV6-3; 9 bases agree with TRBD1. In germline, CDR1 is MNHEY, CDR2 SVGEGT. The CDR3 is 13 residues long. V trimming: 6 bases; J trimming: 4 bases; junction bases outside the gene matches: 1. CDR3 region: CASSGTGNQPQHF. The CDR3 nucleotides are TGTGCCAGCAGCGGGACAGGGAATCAGCCCCAGCATTTT.

V and J are TRBV5-1 and TRBJ2-1; 12 bases fit TRBD1. The trim removed 3 bases at V and 3 bases at J, leaving 7 bases unmatched. The CDR3 is 17 amino acids. Germline CDR1 is SGHRS and CDR2 is YFSETQ. CDR3: CASSSIGTGGNYNEQFF. The DNA of the CDR3 is TGCGCCAGCAGCTCTATCGGGACAGGGGGCAACTACAATGAGCAGTTCTTC.

This chain uses TRBV30 with TRBJ1-2; TRBD1 matches 7 bases. V shed 5 bases and J 7 bases; nucleotides not matched to a gene: 10. The CDR3 contains 13 residues. The germline gives CDR1 GTSNPN, CDR2 SVGIG (reference sequence). This CDR3 reads CAWGPTGTGGYTF. The CDR3 DNA sequence: TGTGCCTGGGGCCCGACAGGGACGGGTGGCTACACCTTC.

The chain joins TRBV3-1 (or the pseudogene TRBV3-2) to TRBJ2-1; D call uncertain. The CDR3 is made up of 15 amino acids. Trimming took off 6 bases at V and 4 bases at J, with 16 bases between the two ends. Germline lookup yields CDR1 LGHDT and CDR2 YNNKEL (reference sequence). This CDR3 is CASSRPTHGYNEQFF. DNA for the CDR3: TGTGCCAGCAGTCGACCGACCCATGGGTACAATGAGCAGTTCTTC.

The CDR3 nucleotides are TGTGCCAGCAGCTTGGCCGCCGGGACTAGTGGGTACAATGAGCAGTTCTTC. As protein: CASSLAAGTSGYNEQFF. The chain carries TRBV5-4 and TRBJ2-1, with TRBD2 matching 8 bases. The germline gives CDR1 SGHNT, CDR2 YYREEE (reference sequence). This CDR3 spans 17 amino acids. Losses at the gene ends were 0 bases for V and 4 bases for J; bases not matched to a gene: 9.

This chain links TRBV18 with TRBJ1-1; no definite D call. Germline loops: CDR1 KGHSH, CDR2 LQKENI. The V gene lost 3 bases and the J gene lost 3 bases, with 8 bases spanning the gap. The CDR3 loop spans 13 amino acids. The CDR3 bases are TGTGCCAGCTCACCGGCACTAGACACTGAAGCTTTCTTT. Translated, it gives CASSPALDTEAFF.

V usage is TRBV10-3 and J usage is TRBJ1-6; D is perhaps TRBD1 (6 bases). From germline, CDR1 is ENHRY and CDR2 SYGVKD. The CDR3 is 15 amino acids. Trimming took 8 bases from V and 4 from J, leaving 15 bases between them. The CDR3 is CAIHGGQGYNSPLHF. The CDR3 bases are TGTGCCATCCATGGGGGACAAGGATATAATTCACCCCTCCACTTT.

The CDR3 DNA reads TGTGCCACCAGTGTATTAGGGACCGGCTACACCTTC. Its protein product is CATSVLGTGYTF. The rearrangement uses TRBV24-1 and TRBJ1-2; a possible D gene is TRBD1 (5 bases). The V and J ends lost 5 bases and 8 bases respectively, with 11 bases between them. From germline, CDR1 is KGHDR and CDR2 SFDVKD. The CDR3 is 12 amino acids.

The genes are TRBV7-6 and TRBJ1-1, with D uncertain. V shed 0 bases and J shed 1 base, with 9 bases lying between them. This CDR3 has 15 residues. In germline, CDR1 is SGHVS, CDR2 FNYEAQ. The CDR3, as DNA: TGTGCCAGCAGCTTAGCGAAGAGTCCGAACACTGAAGCTTTCTTT. Its protein is CASSLAKSPNTEAFF.

The chain employs TRBV11-2 and TRBJ1-3, with D hard to call. V gave up 5 bases and J gave up 2 bases, with 16 bases separating them. This CDR3 has 16 residues. Germline-derived CDR1 and CDR2 are SGHAT and FQNNGV. Written as DNA, the CDR3 is TGTGCCAGCAGCCCCCGGGTGGCCGGGGCTGGAAACACCATATATTTT. This sequence encodes CASSPRVAGAGNTIYF.

The rearrangement uses TRBV29-1 and TRBJ2-3; TRBD2 agrees at 7 bases. V shed 8 bases and J 2 bases; nucleotides not matched to a gene: 7. The CDR3 is 13 residues long. The germline V gene encodes CDR1 SQVTM and CDR2 ANQGSEA. The CDR3 sequence: CSHYSGYTDTQYF. The CDR3 DNA sequence: TGCAGCCACTATAGCGGGTACACAGATACGCAGTATTTT.